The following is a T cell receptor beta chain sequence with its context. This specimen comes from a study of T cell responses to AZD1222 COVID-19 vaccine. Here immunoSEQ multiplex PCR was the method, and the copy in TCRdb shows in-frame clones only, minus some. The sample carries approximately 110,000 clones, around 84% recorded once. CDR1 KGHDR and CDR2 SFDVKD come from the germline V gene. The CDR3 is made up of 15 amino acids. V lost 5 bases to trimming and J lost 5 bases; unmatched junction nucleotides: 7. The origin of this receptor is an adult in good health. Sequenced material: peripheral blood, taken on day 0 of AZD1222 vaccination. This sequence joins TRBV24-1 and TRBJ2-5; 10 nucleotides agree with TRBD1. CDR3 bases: TGTGCCACCAGTGCCCGGACAGGGGGGGATGAGACCCAGTACTTC. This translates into CATSARTGGDETQYF.